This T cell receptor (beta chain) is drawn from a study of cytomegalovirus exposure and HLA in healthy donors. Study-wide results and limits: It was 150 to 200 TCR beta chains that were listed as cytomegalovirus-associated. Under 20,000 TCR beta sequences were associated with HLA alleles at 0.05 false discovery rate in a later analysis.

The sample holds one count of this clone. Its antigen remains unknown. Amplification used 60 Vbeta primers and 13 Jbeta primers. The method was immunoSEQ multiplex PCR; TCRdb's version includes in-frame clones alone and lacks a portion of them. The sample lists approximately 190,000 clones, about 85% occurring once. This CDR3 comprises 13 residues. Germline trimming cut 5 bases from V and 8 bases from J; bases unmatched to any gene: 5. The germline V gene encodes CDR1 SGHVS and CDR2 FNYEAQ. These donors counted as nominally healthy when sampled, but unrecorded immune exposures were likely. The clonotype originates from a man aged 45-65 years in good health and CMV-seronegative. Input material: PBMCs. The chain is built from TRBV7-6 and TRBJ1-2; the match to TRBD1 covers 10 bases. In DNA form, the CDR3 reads TGTGCCAGCAGCCCCGGGACAGGGGTCGGCTACACCTTC. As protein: CASSPGTGVGYTF.